A selection of T cell receptor beta chains follows, all from one sample in a study of blood T cell repertoires in COVID-19. Sequencing was performed with immunoSEQ multiplex PCR; in TCRdb, only in-frame clones are kept and a portion is missing. In the table there are more than 85,000 clones, roughly 83% of which are singletons. The sequencing sample was made of peripheral blood. All receptors come from a woman aged 60-70 years with acute or convalescent COVID-19. Each CDR3 is given with its conserved first and last residue. Each record gives: J gene, V gene, CDR3 protein.

j_gene: TRBJ2-1; v_gene: TRBV28; CDR3aa: CASSSGATSYNEQFF
j_gene: TRBJ2-7; v_gene: TRBV30; CDR3aa: CAWMKRGAGEQYF
j_gene: TRBJ1-2; v_gene: TRBV7-3; CDR3aa: CASSQVAGYGYTF
j_gene: TRBJ1-3; v_gene: TRBV27; CDR3aa: CASSLTGSSGNTIYF
j_gene: TRBJ1-1; v_gene: TRBV27; CDR3aa: CASSFRGSEAFF
j_gene: TRBJ1-6; v_gene: TRBV27; CDR3aa: CASSMGAYSPLHF
j_gene: TRBJ1-2; v_gene: TRBV9; CDR3aa: CASTPTTGSYGYTF
j_gene: TRBJ1-6; v_gene: TRBV6-1; CDR3aa: CASSEFEGAYSPLHF
j_gene: TRBJ1-1; v_gene: TRBV19; CDR3aa: CASSSVRDRGMNTEAFF
j_gene: TRBJ1-4; v_gene: TRBV19; CDR3aa: CASSPTGDVEKLFF
j_gene: TRBJ2-3; v_gene: TRBV6-5; CDR3aa: CASIVAGGLDTQYF
j_gene: TRBJ1-6; v_gene: TRBV4-1; CDR3aa: CASSPLSLGLANSPLHF
j_gene: TRBJ2-3; v_gene: TRBV11-3; CDR3aa: CASSPGFTQYF
j_gene: TRBJ1-1; v_gene: TRBV19; CDR3aa: CASRGTGGGQAFF
j_gene: TRBJ2-5; v_gene: TRBV5-1; CDR3aa: CASSGSGGLETQYF
j_gene: TRBJ2-7; v_gene: TRBV25-1; CDR3aa: CASSERGEQYF
j_gene: TRBJ1-6; v_gene: TRBV29-1; CDR3aa: CSVEVDRVGSPLHF
j_gene: TRBJ2-1; v_gene: TRBV28; CDR3aa: CASTRGGTPYNEQFF
j_gene: TRBJ1-6; v_gene: TRBV19; CDR3aa: CASTRTGGIGSPLHF
j_gene: TRBJ1-4; v_gene: TRBV27; CDR3aa: CASSFSTGADEKLFF
j_gene: TRBJ2-2; v_gene: TRBV5-1; CDR3aa: CASNPGARTGELFF
j_gene: TRBJ2-7; v_gene: TRBV5-5; CDR3aa: CASSLRLAGGLSYEQYF
j_gene: TRBJ1-1; v_gene: TRBV2; CDR3aa: CASSRQGLNTEAFF
j_gene: TRBJ1-5; v_gene: TRBV6-2/TRBV6-3; CDR3aa: CASSYLRGQGYEGSNQPQHF
j_gene: TRBJ1-6; v_gene: TRBV20-1; CDR3aa: CSARGESPLHF
j_gene: TRBJ1-2; v_gene: TRBV28; CDR3aa: CASRSSGGQGTANYGYTF
j_gene: TRBJ1-5; v_gene: TRBV28; CDR3aa: CASSLTGQGFNQPQHF
j_gene: TRBJ1-6; v_gene: TRBV6-1; CDR3aa: CASSEEWAPNSPLHF
j_gene: TRBJ2-3; v_gene: TRBV4-1; CDR3aa: CASSQVSGKIPDTQYF
j_gene: TRBJ1-1; v_gene: TRBV5-1; CDR3aa: CASSLAGRNTEAFF
j_gene: TRBJ1-1; v_gene: TRBV4-1; CDR3aa: CASRGTGSQMNTEAFF
j_gene: TRBJ2-7; v_gene: TRBV5-1; CDR3aa: CASSRQSVGGGGTEQYF
j_gene: TRBJ1-1; v_gene: TRBV4-2; CDR3aa: CASSPGQLNTEAFF
j_gene: TRBJ2-5; v_gene: TRBV2; CDR3aa: CASSESAGTYQETQYF
j_gene: TRBJ1-6; v_gene: TRBV20-1; CDR3aa: CSAREGLSLHF
j_gene: TRBJ1-1; v_gene: TRBV6-6; CDR3aa: CASSPRREGEAFF
j_gene: TRBJ2-7; v_gene: TRBV30; CDR3aa: CAWRPTLAGYKYEQYF
j_gene: TRBJ2-1; v_gene: TRBV27; CDR3aa: CASSFLASYNEQFF
j_gene: TRBJ1-1; v_gene: TRBV5-1; CDR3aa: CASSQGGTEAFF
j_gene: TRBJ1-6; v_gene: TRBV6-6; CDR3aa: CASSYGQGNSPLHF
j_gene: TRBJ1-2; v_gene: TRBV5-4; CDR3aa: CASSSRTGLGGYTF
j_gene: TRBJ1-6; v_gene: TRBV4-3; CDR3aa: CASSQGTGGTYNSPLHF
j_gene: TRBJ1-5; v_gene: TRBV30; CDR3aa: CAWKDRAHPSNQPQHF
j_gene: TRBJ2-7; v_gene: TRBV29-1; CDR3aa: CSVEGDSSYEQYF
j_gene: TRBJ2-2; v_gene: TRBV30; CDR3aa: CAWSVSGAGELFF
j_gene: TRBJ1-2; v_gene: TRBV12-3/TRBV12-4; CDR3aa: CASSLTGYNGYTF
j_gene: TRBJ2-4; v_gene: TRBV15; CDR3aa: CATSREVPTELAKNIQYF
j_gene: TRBJ2-5; v_gene: TRBV6-6; CDR3aa: CASSYPRQGAGETQYF
j_gene: TRBJ1-3; v_gene: TRBV6-5; CDR3aa: CASSPDRGRNTIYF
j_gene: TRBJ2-7; v_gene: TRBV2; CDR3aa: CASVVGQGAYEQYF
j_gene: TRBJ2-2; v_gene: TRBV7-9; CDR3aa: CASSPKTGELFF
j_gene: TRBJ1-1; v_gene: TRBV30; CDR3aa: CAWSVGRKFNRRTEAFF
j_gene: TRBJ1-1; v_gene: TRBV7-2; CDR3aa: CASSLGRVGNTEAFF
j_gene: TRBJ2-1; v_gene: TRBV15; CDR3aa: CATSRGQGGGYEQFF
j_gene: TRBJ1-2; v_gene: TRBV30; CDR3aa: CAWSPGSLKSHSNYGYTF
j_gene: TRBJ1-5; v_gene: TRBV29-1; CDR3aa: CSVGWGGGNQPQHF
j_gene: TRBJ1-3; v_gene: TRBV11-3; CDR3aa: CASSFAGGVSGNTIYF
j_gene: TRBJ1-1; v_gene: TRBV28; CDR3aa: CASSLWGGTSNTEAFF